This T cell receptor (beta chain) originates from a study of shared clonotypes between healthy human individuals. For the study at large: With ages of 18 to 49, the donors were two women and a few men. CD4 naive and CD4 memory each took three plates per donor, while CD8 naive took two and CD8 memory one. Study observations and caveats: Rarefaction showed sorted-subset sequencing was incomplete despite large depth.

Both subsets, CD45RA+ naive and CD45RA-negative memory, were split from the CD4+ cells. V was clipped by 6 bases and J by 4 bases; unmatched bases: 3. This CDR3 is 15 amino acids long. Germline CDR1 reads MDHEN; CDR2 reads SYDVKM. The repertoire was sequenced with immunoSEQ multiplex PCR; TCRdb's copy has only in-frame clones and lacks some. This table has roughly 1,500,000 clones, 95% to 99% appearing once. This clone has a single count. Its antigen is currently unknown. This clonotype originated in a man between 25 and 39 years old in good health. Sequences were obtained from naive CD4+ T cells sorted from blood. The subset: CD45RA+ positively selected. The chain carries TRBV28 and TRBJ2-2; TRBD2 matches at 12 bases. The CDR3 is CASSPSGRATGELFF. CDR3 DNA sequence: TGTGCCAGCAGCCCTAGCGGGAGGGCCACCGGGGAGCTGTTTTTT.